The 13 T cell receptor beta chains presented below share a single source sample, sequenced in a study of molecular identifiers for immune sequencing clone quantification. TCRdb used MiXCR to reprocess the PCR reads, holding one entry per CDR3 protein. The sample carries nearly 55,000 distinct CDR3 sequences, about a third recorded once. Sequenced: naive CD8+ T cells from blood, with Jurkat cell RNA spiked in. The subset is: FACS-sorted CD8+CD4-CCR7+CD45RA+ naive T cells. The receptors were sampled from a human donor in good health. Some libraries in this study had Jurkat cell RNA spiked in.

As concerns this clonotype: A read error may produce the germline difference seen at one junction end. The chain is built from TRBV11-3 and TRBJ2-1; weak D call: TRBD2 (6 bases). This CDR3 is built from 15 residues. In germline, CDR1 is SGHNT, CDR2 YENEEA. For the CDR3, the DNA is TGTGCCAGCAGCTCGGAGGGAAGCTCCAACAATGAGCAGTTCTTC. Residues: CASSSEGSSNNEQFF.

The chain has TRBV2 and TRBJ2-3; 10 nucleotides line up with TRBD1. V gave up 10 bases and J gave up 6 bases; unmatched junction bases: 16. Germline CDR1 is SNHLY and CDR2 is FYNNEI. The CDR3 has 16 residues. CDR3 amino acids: CAIRRGTGEEFDTQYF. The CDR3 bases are TGTGCCATCAGGCGCGGGACAGGGGAGGAATTTGATACGCAGTATTTT.

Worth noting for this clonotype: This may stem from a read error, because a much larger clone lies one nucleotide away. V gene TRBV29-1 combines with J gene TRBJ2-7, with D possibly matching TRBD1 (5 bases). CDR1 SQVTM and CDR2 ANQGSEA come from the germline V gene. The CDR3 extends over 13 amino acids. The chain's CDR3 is CSGEGVRGYEQYF. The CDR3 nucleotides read TGCAGCGGTGAAGGGGTTAGAGGCTACGAGCAGTACTTC.

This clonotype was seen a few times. The DNA of the CDR3 is TGTGCCAGCAGTTCCCATCGGAGGGAAGGCTCCTACGAGCAGTACTTC. As protein: CASSSHRREGSYEQYF. This chain uses TRBV28 with TRBJ2-7; D may be TRBD2 (6 bases). CDR1 and CDR2 from the germline V gene are MDHEN and SYDVKM. Between the trimmed V and J ends, which lost 4 bases and 0 bases, there was a span of 16 bases. CDR3 length: 16 amino acids.

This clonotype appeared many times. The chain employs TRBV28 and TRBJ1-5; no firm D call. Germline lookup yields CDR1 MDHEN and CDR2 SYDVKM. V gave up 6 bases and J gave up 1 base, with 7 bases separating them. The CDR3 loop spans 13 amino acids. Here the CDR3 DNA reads TGTGCCAGCAGGGAAGGGAGCAATCAGCCCCAGCATTTT. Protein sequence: CASREGSNQPQHF.

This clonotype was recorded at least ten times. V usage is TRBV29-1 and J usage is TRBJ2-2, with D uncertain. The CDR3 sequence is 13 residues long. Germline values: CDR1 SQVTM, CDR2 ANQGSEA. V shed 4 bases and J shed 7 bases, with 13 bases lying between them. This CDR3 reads CSVALPGSGELFF. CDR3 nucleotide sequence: TGCAGCGTTGCCCTTCCTGGTAGCGGGGAGCTGTTTTTT.

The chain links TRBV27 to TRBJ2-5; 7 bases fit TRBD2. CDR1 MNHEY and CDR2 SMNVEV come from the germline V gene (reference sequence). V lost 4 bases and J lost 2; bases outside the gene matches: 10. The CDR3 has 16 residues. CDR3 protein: CASSSLTSELQETQYF. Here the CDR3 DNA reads TGTGCCAGCAGTTCCCTCACTAGCGAGCTACAAGAGACCCAGTACTTC.

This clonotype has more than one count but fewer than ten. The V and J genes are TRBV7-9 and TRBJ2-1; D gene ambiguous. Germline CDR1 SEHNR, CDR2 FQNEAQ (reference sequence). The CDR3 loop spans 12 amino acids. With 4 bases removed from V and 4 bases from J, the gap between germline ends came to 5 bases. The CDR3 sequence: CASSSFYNEQFF. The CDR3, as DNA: TGTGCCAGCAGCTCATTTTACAATGAGCAGTTCTTC.

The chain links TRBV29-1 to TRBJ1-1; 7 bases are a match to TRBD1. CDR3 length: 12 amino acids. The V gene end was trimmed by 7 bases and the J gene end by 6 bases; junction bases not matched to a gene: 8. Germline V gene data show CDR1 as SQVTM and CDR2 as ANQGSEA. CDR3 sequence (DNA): TGCAGCGCCCGGGACAGAGGTTCTGAAGCTTTCTTT. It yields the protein CSARDRGSEAFF. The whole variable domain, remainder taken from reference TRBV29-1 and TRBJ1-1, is SAVISQKPSRDICQRGTSLTIQCQVDSQVTMMFWYRQQPGQSLTLIATANQGSEATYESGFVIDKFPISRPNLTFSTLTVSNMSPEDSSIYLCSARDRGSEAFFGQGTRLTVV.

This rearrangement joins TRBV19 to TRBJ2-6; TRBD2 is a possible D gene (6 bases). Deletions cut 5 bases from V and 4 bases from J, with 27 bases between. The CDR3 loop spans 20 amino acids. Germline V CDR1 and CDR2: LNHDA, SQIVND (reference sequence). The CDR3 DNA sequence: TGTGCCAGTAGTCCGACCCTATTATGGCGGGACGACACGGGGGCCAACGTCCTGACTTTC. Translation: CASSPTLLWRDDTGANVLTF.

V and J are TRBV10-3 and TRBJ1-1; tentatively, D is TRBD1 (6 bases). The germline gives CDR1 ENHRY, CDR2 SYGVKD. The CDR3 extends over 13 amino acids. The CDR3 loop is CATQGRVNTEAFF. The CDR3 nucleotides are TGTGCGACACAGGGTAGGGTGAACACTGAAGCTTTCTTT.

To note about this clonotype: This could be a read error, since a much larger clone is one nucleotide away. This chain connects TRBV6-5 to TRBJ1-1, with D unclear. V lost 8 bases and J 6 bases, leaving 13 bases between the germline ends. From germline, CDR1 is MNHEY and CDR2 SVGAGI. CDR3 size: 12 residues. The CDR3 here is CASGRRAAEAFF. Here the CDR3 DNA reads TGTGCCAGCGGGAGGAGGGCGGCTGAAGCTTTCTTT.

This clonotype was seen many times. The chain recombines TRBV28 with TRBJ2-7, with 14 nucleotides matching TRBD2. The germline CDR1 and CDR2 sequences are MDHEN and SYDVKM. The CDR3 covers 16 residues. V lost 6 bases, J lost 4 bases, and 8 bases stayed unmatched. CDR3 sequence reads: CASRPPGLAGAYEQYF. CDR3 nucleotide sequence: TGTGCCAGCAGGCCCCCGGGACTAGCGGGAGCATACGAGCAGTACTTC.